Listed below are T cell receptor beta chains from one sample, sequenced in a study of T cells after yellow fever vaccination. TCRdb used MiXCR to reprocess the 5' RACE reads, holding one entry per CDR3 protein. This sample has 100,000 to 150,000 distinct CDR3 sequences, with 15% found just once. Sequencing used CD8+ T cells sorted from PBMCs, obtained 5 days after the yellow fever booster vaccination. These receptors all stem from a man aged 18 to 35 who received the YFV17D yellow fever vaccine. CDR3s include the opening cysteine and the closing phenylalanine or tryptophan. D genes are given only for firm matches. Clone size, where shown, is once, few, many, or a class for clones that have expanded.

CDR3aa: CASSLGTATYEQYF
v_gene: TRBV7-9
abundance: -
d_gene: -

CDR3aa: CATYETGGVQETQYF
v_gene: TRBV10-3
abundance: -
d_gene: -

CDR3aa: CASSGADGGTQYF
v_gene: TRBV7-3
abundance: -
d_gene: -

CDR3aa: CASSPTGNYGYTF
v_gene: TRBV12-3/TRBV12-4
abundance: many
d_gene: -

CDR3aa: CASSLLAGGRYNEQFF
v_gene: TRBV3-1
abundance: few
d_gene: TRBD2

CDR3aa: CASSLLGVQETQYF
v_gene: TRBV27
abundance: few
d_gene: -

CDR3aa: CAWKTGGAKNEQFF
v_gene: TRBV30
abundance: -
d_gene: TRBD1

CDR3aa: CASRTGISSYNEQFF
v_gene: TRBV6-5
abundance: few
d_gene: -

CDR3aa: CASSWTGRFSPLHF
v_gene: TRBV28
abundance: -
d_gene: TRBD1

CDR3aa: CASSQDSTGGVYGYTF
v_gene: TRBV4-3
abundance: -
d_gene: -

CDR3aa: CATSSHGGMSENEQYF
v_gene: TRBV15
abundance: -
d_gene: -

CDR3aa: CASSQGELWGRADTQYF
v_gene: TRBV4-1
abundance: -
d_gene: -

CDR3aa: CSARESNTGELFF
v_gene: TRBV29-1
abundance: -
d_gene: -

CDR3aa: CASSYVTSSDTQYF
v_gene: TRBV6-5
abundance: -
d_gene: -

CDR3aa: CASSFRVDEQFF
v_gene: TRBV13
abundance: few
d_gene: -

CDR3aa: CASSQPGQYSSYEQYF
v_gene: TRBV4-1
abundance: -
d_gene: -

CDR3aa: CASSRLLGYTF
v_gene: TRBV7-9
abundance: -
d_gene: -

CDR3aa: CARQLKRTEAFF
v_gene: TRBV21-1
abundance: few
d_gene: -

CDR3aa: CASSRRRSSTDTQYF
v_gene: TRBV7-9
abundance: -
d_gene: -

CDR3aa: CASSSSGGLYEQYF
v_gene: TRBV7-8
abundance: many
d_gene: TRBD2

CDR3aa: CASSFFGVATEAFF
v_gene: TRBV12-3/TRBV12-4
abundance: few
d_gene: -

CDR3aa: CASSQDWDRANQPQHF
v_gene: TRBV4-1
abundance: few
d_gene: TRBD1

CDR3aa: CATSRTANYGYTF
v_gene: TRBV15
abundance: -
d_gene: -

CDR3aa: CASIYREERGAEQFF
v_gene: TRBV6-1
abundance: -
d_gene: TRBD2

CDR3aa: CATRGTPSGANVLTF
v_gene: TRBV24-1
abundance: -
d_gene: -

CDR3aa: CAISELRGITDTQYF
v_gene: TRBV10-3
abundance: few
d_gene: -

CDR3aa: CASSYAGQGYEQYF
v_gene: TRBV6-2/TRBV6-3
abundance: -
d_gene: TRBD1

CDR3aa: CASRAKPGLGGNEQFF
v_gene: TRBV6-5
abundance: few
d_gene: TRBD2

CDR3aa: CASSLTGGREAFF
v_gene: TRBV5-4
abundance: -
d_gene: TRBD1

CDR3aa: CASSLTGLVDQPQHF
v_gene: TRBV12-3/TRBV12-4
abundance: -
d_gene: TRBD1

CDR3aa: CASSYSGDTGELFF
v_gene: TRBV6-5
abundance: few
d_gene: -

CDR3aa: CASSQDLLTGASTDTQYF
v_gene: TRBV4-3
abundance: many
d_gene: -

CDR3aa: CASSQAGTANEKLFF
v_gene: TRBV4-1
abundance: many
d_gene: TRBD1

CDR3aa: CASSLGVGINTGELFF
v_gene: TRBV11-2
abundance: few
d_gene: -

CDR3aa: CASSEAILGLSGYTF
v_gene: TRBV6-1
abundance: few
d_gene: -

CDR3aa: CSAPTGVVGTQYF
v_gene: TRBV29-1
abundance: few
d_gene: TRBD1

CDR3aa: CATRSGTEAFF
v_gene: TRBV24-1
abundance: -
d_gene: -

CDR3aa: CASRVEWTGNQPQHF
v_gene: TRBV5-5
abundance: -
d_gene: -

CDR3aa: CASSEPGGPLEQFF
v_gene: TRBV25-1
abundance: few
d_gene: -

CDR3aa: CASSKMIEESSYNEQFF
v_gene: TRBV28
abundance: -
d_gene: -

CDR3aa: CASSLRGRYQETQYF
v_gene: TRBV7-8
abundance: -
d_gene: -